The following is a T cell receptor (beta chain) sequence with its context. The data are from a study of blood T cells in healthy people across ages. Primers used in a second PCR of about 7 to 12 cycles were a sample-barcoded 5' primer and a J-beta primer mix. In TCRdb, the 5' RACE reads were re-called with MiXCR into one record per CDR3 protein. This sample carries around 750,000 distinct CDR3 sequences, roughly 53% of them seen once, and the ten largest clones take about 42%. This CDR3 comprises 12 residues. V lost 7 bases to trimming and J lost 4 bases, with 9 bases between them. Material: blood. The V and J genes are TRBV12-3 or TRBV12-4 and TRBJ2-3, with D possibly TRBD1 on 5 matching bases. The sequence derives from a man older than 75 in good health. The CDR3 here is CASNQGPDTQYF. CDR3 nucleotides: TGTGCCAGCAATCAGGGCCCAGATACGCAGTATTTT.